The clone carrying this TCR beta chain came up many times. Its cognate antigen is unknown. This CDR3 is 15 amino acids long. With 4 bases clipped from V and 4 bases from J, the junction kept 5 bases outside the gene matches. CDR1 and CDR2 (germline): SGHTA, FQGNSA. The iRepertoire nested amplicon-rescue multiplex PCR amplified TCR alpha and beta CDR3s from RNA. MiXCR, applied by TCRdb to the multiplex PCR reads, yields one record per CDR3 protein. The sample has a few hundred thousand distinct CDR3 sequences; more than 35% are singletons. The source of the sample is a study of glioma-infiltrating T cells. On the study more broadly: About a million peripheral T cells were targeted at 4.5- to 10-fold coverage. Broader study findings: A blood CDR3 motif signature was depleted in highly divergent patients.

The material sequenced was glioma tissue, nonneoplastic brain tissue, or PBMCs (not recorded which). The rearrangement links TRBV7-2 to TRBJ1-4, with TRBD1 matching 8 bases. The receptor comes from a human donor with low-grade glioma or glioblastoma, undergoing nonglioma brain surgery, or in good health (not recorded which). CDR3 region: CASSSTGDYNEKLFF. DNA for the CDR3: TGTGCCAGCAGCTCGACAGGGGATTATAATGAAAAACTGTTTTTT.